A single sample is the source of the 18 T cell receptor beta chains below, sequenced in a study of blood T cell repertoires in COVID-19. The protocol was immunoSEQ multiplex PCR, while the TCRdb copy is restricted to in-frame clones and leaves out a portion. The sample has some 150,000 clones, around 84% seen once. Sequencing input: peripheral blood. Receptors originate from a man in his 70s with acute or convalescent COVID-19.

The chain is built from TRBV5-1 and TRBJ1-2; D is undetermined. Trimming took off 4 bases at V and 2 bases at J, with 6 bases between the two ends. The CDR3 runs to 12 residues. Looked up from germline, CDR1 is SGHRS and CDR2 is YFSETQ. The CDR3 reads CASSPQNYGYTF. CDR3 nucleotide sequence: TGCGCCAGCAGCCCCCAGAACTATGGCTACACCTTC.

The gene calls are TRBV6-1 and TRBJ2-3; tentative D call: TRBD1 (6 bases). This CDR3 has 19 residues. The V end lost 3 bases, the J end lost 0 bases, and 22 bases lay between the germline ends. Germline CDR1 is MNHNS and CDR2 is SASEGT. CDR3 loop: CASSDPKGVKDPSTDTQYF. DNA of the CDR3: TGTGCCAGCAGTGACCCAAAGGGGGTGAAGGACCCTAGCACAGATACGCAGTATTTT.

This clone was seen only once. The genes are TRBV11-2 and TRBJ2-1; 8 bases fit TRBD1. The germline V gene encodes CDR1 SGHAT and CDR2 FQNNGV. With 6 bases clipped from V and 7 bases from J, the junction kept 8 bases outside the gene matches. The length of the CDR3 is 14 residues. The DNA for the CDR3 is TGTGCCAGCAGTGGTCAGGGGGCTTGGAATGAGCAGTTCTTC. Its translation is CASSGQGAWNEQFF.

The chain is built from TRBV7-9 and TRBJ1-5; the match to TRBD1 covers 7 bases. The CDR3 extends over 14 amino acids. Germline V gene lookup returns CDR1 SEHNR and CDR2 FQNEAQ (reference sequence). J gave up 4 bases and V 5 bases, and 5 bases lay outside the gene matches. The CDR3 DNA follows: TGTGCCAGCAGCCCTGGGACAGAGAATCAGCCCCAGCATTTT. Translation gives CASSPGTENQPQHF.

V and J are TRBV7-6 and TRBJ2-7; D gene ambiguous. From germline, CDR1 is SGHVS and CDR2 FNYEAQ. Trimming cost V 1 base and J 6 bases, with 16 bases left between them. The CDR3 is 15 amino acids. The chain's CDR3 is CASSLVSEATSEQYF. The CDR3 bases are TGTGCCAGCAGCTTAGTTAGTGAGGCGACGAGCGAGCAGTACTTC.

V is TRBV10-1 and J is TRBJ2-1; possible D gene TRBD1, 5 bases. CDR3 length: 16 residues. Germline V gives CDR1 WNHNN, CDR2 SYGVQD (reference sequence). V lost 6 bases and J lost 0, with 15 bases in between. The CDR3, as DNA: TGCGCCAGCAGCCGCGACAGACCGAGCTCCTACAATGAGCAGTTCTTC. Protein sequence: CASSRDRPSSYNEQFF.

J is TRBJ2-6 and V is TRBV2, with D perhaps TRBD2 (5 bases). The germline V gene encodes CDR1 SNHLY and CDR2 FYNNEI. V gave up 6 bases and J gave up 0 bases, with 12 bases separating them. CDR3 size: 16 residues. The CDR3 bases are TGTGCCAGCAGGAGGACGGGGAACTCTGGGGCCAACGTCCTGACTTTC. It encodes CASRRTGNSGANVLTF.

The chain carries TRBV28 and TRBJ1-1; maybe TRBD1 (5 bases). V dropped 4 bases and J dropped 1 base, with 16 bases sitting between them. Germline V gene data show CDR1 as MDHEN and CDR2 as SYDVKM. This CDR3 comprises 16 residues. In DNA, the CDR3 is TGTGCCAGCAGTTCCTCCTCGGGGGGAGCGAACACTGAAGCTTTCTTT. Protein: CASSSSSGGANTEAFF.

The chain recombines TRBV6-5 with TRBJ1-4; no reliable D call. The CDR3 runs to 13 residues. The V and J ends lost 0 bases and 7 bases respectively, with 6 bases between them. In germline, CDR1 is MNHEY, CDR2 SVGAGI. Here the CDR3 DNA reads TGTGCCAGCAGTTACTCGAGAGGTGAAAAACTGTTTTTT. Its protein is CASSYSRGEKLFF.

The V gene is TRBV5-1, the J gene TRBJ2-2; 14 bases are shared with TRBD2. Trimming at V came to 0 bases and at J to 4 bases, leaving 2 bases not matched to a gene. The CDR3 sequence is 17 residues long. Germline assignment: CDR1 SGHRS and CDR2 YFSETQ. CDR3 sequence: CASSLVGTSGGTGELFF. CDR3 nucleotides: TGCGCCAGCAGCTTGGTAGGGACTAGCGGGGGCACCGGGGAGCTGTTTTTT.

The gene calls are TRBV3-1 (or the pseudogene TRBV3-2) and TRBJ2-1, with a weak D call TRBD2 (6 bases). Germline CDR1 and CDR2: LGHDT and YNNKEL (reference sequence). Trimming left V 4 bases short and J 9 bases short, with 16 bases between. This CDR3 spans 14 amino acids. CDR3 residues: CASSLFRESGEQFF. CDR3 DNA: TGTGCCAGCAGCCTTTTCCGGGAGTCCGGTGAGCAGTTCTTC.

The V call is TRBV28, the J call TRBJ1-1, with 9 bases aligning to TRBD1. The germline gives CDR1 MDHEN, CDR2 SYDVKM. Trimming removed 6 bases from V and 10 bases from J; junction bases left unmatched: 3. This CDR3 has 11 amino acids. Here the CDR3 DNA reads TGTGCCAGCAGAGCGGACAGGGGAGCTTTCTTT. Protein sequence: CASRADRGAFF. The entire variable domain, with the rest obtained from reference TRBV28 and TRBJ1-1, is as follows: DVKVTQSSRYLVKRTGEKVFLECVQDMDHENMFWYRQDPGLGLRLIYFSYDVKMKEKGDIPEGYSVSREKKERFSLILESASTNQTSMYLCASRADRGAFFGQGTRLTVV.

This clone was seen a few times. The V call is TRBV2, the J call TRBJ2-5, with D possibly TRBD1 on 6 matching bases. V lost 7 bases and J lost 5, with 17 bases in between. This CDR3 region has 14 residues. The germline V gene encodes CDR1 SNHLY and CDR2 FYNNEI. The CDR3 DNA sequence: TGTGCCAGCACTGCCGGGACAAACAGGGAGACCCAGTACTTC. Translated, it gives CASTAGTNRETQYF. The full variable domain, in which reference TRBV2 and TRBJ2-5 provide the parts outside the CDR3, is EPEVTQTPSHQVTQMGQEVILRCVPISNHLYFYWYRQILGQKVEFLVSFYNNEISEKSEIFDDQFSVERPDGSNFTLKIRSTKLEDSAMYFCASTAGTNRETQYFGPGTRLLVL.

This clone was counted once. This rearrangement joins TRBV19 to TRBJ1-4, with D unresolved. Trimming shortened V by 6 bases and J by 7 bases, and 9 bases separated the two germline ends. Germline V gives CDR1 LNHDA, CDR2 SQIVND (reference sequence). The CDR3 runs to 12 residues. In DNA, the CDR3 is TGTGCCAGTAGGACACCCGGTGAAAAACTGTTTTTT. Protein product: CASRTPGEKLFF.

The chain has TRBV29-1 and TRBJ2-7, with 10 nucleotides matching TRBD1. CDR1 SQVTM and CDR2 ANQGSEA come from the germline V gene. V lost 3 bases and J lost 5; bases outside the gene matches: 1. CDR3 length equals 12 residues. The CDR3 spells CSVEGQGNEQYF. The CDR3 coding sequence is TGCAGCGTTGAGGGACAGGGGAACGAGCAGTACTTC.

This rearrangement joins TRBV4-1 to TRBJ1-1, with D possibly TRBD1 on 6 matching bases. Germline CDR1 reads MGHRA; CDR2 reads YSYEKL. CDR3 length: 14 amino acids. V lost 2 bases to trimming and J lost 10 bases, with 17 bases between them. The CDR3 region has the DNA TGCGCCAGCAGCCAACAACCAGGACAGTCTATAGCTTTCTTT. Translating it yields CASSQQPGQSIAFF.

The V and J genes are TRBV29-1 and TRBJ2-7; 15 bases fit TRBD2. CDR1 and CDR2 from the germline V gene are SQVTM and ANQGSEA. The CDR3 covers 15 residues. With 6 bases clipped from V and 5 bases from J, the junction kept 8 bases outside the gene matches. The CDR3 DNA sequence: TGCAGCGTCGCCGGACTAGCGGGAGGGCCACACGAGCAGTACTTC. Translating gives CSVAGLAGGPHEQYF.

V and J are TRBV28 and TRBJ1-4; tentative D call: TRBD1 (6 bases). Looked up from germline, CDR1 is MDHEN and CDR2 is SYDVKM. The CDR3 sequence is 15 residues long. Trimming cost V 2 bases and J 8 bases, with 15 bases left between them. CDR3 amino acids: CASSLHGQKREKLFF. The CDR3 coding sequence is TGTGCCAGCAGTTTACATGGACAGAAGAGGGAAAAACTGTTTTTT.